The clone carrying this TCR beta chain showed up just once. This sample was taken from a study of blood T cell repertoires in COVID-19. For the study at large: Both acute and convalescent COVID-19 samples were obtained from the United States, Italy and Spain.

TCRdb's table, derived via immunoSEQ multiplex PCR, lists solely in-frame clones and lacks some. The table shows 9,500 to 15,000 clones, with 82% occurring only once. The receptor was isolated from a human donor in a cohort sampled during active COVID-19. The sequenced material came from peripheral blood.

CDR3 region: CASSSTRGAYYNSPLHF. DNA of the CDR3: TGTGCCAGCAGTTCTACTCGGGGAGCCTATTATAATTCACCCCTCCACTTT. The rearrangement uses TRBV27 and TRBJ1-6; D ambiguous. The CDR3 runs 17 residues. The germline V gene encodes CDR1 MNHEY and CDR2 SMNVEV (reference sequence). V lost 4 bases, J lost 4 bases, and 17 bases lay in between.